These 32 T cell receptor beta chains were sequenced from one sample in a study of cytomegalovirus exposure and HLA in healthy donors. With 60 Vbeta and 13 Jbeta primers, the PCR was carried out. Sequencing was performed with immunoSEQ multiplex PCR; in TCRdb, only in-frame clones are kept and a portion is missing. The sample holds 250,000 or so clones, around 90% seen once. The sequencing input was PBMCs. These receptors were obtained from a girl aged 2-9 years in good health and CMV-seronegative.

This clone has only one observation. The CDR3 sequence: CAWSFDGTSGQPQHF. DNA of the CDR3: TGTGCCTGGAGTTTCGACGGTACCTCAGGGCAGCCCCAGCATTTT. The chain carries TRBV30 and TRBJ1-5; tentatively, D is TRBD1 (5 bases). The CDR3 spans 15 residues. The germline V gene encodes CDR1 GTSNPN and CDR2 SVGIG (reference sequence). V lost 2 bases and J lost 7, with 18 bases in between.

This chain uses TRBV5-1 with TRBJ2-1; tentative D call: TRBD2 (5 bases). Per germline, CDR1 SGHRS and CDR2 YFSETQ. V was shortened by 4 bases and J by 8 bases, with 19 bases between the two germline ends. This CDR3 region has 15 residues. DNA for the CDR3: TGCGCCAGCAGCGCCGATCTAGCCGGGTTCGATGAGCAGTTCTTC. Translation: CASSADLAGFDEQFF.

The genes are TRBV7-3 and TRBJ2-1, with 8 bases fitting TRBD2. There are 15 residues in the CDR3. V dropped 3 bases and J dropped 5; count of bases not matched to a gene: 6. Germline CDR1 is SGHTA and CDR2 is FQGTGA. Here the CDR3 reads CASSFSSRGDNEQFF. DNA of the CDR3: TGTGCCAGCAGCTTCAGCTCGCGGGGGGACAATGAGCAGTTCTTC.

This clone occurred once. The gene calls are TRBV4-1 and TRBJ2-2; the match to TRBD2 covers 13 bases. V lost 4 bases and J lost 4; bases outside the gene matches: 12. CDR3 length equals 19 residues. Germline assignment: CDR1 MGHRA and CDR2 YSYEKL. Written as DNA, the CDR3 is TGCGCCAGCAGCCCCCAAAGACTAGCGGGAGGTGTTGGCACCGGGGAGCTGTTTTTT. Encoded protein: CASSPQRLAGGVGTGELFF.

The rearrangement links TRBV5-1 to TRBJ2-7; 12 nucleotides agree with TRBD2. Germline V gene sequence: CDR1 SGHRS, CDR2 YFSETQ. The CDR3 spans 15 residues. V lost 5 bases and J lost 0; bases outside the gene matches: 3. The CDR3 region is CASSASGRGSYEQYF. Written as DNA, the CDR3 is TGCGCCAGCAGTGCTAGCGGGAGGGGCTCCTACGAGCAGTACTTC.

The V call is TRBV20-1, the J call TRBJ1-2; maybe TRBD1 (5 bases). The V gene's germline CDR1 is DFQATT and CDR2 SNEGSKA (reference sequence). The CDR3 sequence is 11 residues long. V lost 3 bases, J lost 6 bases, and 8 bases lay in between. CDR3 sequence reads: CSASREDGYTF. Written as DNA, the CDR3 is TGCAGTGCTAGCAGGGAGGATGGCTACACCTTC.

Details on this clone: The CDR3 does not end in the conserved phenylalanine or tryptophan, so this is likely a read error. No DNA is shown, since the ends of the CDR3 on it are uncertain; the CDR3 is the one TCRdb lists. The genes are TRBV12-1 and TRBJ2-7; the table's TRBD2 call for D was not verified on the DNA. TRBV12-1 is tagged as a pseudogene. 13 amino acids form the CDR3, both terminal residues included. The CDR3 here is CASQIRLGTSVHI.

There are a few counts of this clone. The V and J genes are TRBV19 and TRBJ1-2; the D gene is possibly TRBD1 (6 bases). Per germline, CDR1 LNHDA and CDR2 SQIVND (reference sequence). The CDR3 runs to 15 residues. V shed 6 bases and J shed 0 bases, with 14 bases lying between them. In DNA, the CDR3 is TGTGCCAGTAGCCCCGGGACACCAACTAACTATGGCTACACCTTC. This encodes CASSPGTPTNYGYTF.

This chain connects TRBV6-1 to TRBJ1-1, with 8 positions matching TRBD1. Germline values: CDR1 MNHNS, CDR2 SASEGT. The CDR3 spans 13 residues. V lost 8 bases and J lost 3; bases outside the gene matches: 5. The CDR3: CASEQGGDTEAFF. The CDR3 DNA reads as TGTGCCAGCGAACAGGGGGGCGACACTGAAGCTTTCTTT.

V and J are TRBV7-9 and TRBJ2-1; possibly TRBD2 for D (6 bases). Germline V CDR1 and CDR2: SEHNR, FQNEAQ (reference sequence). This CDR3 contains 12 residues. Trimming removed 0 bases from V and 14 bases from J, with 11 bases in between. CDR3 in amino acids: CASSLAGGGEFF. CDR3 DNA: TGTGCCAGCAGCTTAGCAGGCGGAGGGGAGTTCTTC.

This chain joins TRBV6-4 and TRBJ1-1; possible D gene TRBD1, 5 bases. The CDR3 sequence is 16 residues long. Per germline, CDR1 MRHNA and CDR2 SNTAGT. V shed 5 bases and J shed 2 bases, with 18 bases lying between them. Written as DNA, the CDR3 is TGTGCCAGCAGTAAAGTAGCGGGGGTGGGAAACACTGAAGCTTTCTTT. Its protein is CASSKVAGVGNTEAFF.

This rearrangement joins TRBV2 to TRBJ2-5; D might be TRBD1 (5 bases). The CDR3 contains 13 residues. Germline V gives CDR1 SNHLY, CDR2 FYNNEI. The V end lost 6 bases, the J end lost 5 bases, and 13 bases lay between the germline ends. The CDR3: CASSVVRAETQYF. The CDR3 coding sequence is TGTGCCAGCAGCGTTGTCAGGGCGGAGACCCAGTACTTC.

V usage is TRBV6-5 and J usage is TRBJ1-1; D call uncertain. The germline CDR1 and CDR2 sequences are MNHEY and SVGAGI. The germline V and J ends were trimmed by 4 bases and 2 bases, with 8 bases remaining between them. The CDR3 is 13 amino acids. In nucleotides, the CDR3 is TGTGCCAGCAGTTCTAACAGAAACACTGAAGCTTTCTTT. Translating gives CASSSNRNTEAFF.

This clone was found once. The junction and the germline gene differ at one end; a read error may be behind it. J is TRBJ1-2 and V is TRBV6-1; a weak D match, TRBD1 (6 bases). CDR3 length: 15 amino acids. Germline values: CDR1 MNHNS, CDR2 SASEGT. The chain's CDR3 is CASSEDGQIVYGYAF. CDR3 DNA: TGTGCCAGCAGTGAAGATGGACAGATCGTCTATGGCTACGCCTTC.

The chain links TRBV5-4 to TRBJ2-2; D might be TRBD2 (5 bases). Germline V gene lookup returns CDR1 SGHNT and CDR2 YYREEE (reference sequence). This CDR3 comprises 15 residues. The V end lost 4 bases, the J end lost 2 bases, and 12 bases lay between the germline ends. The CDR3 here is CASSPTGINTGELFF. CDR3 nucleotides: TGTGCCAGCAGCCCGACCGGGATCAACACCGGGGAGCTGTTTTTT.

V and J are TRBV10-1 and TRBJ2-7; D remains ambiguous. The CDR3 covers 13 residues. The germline gives CDR1 WNHNN, CDR2 SYGVQD (reference sequence). V was cut by 6 bases and J by 7 bases, with 16 bases left in between. DNA of the CDR3: TGCGCCAGCAGATTGGATTTTGGCGGAGAGCAGTACTTC. This codes for CASRLDFGGEQYF.

This clone appeared once. This sequence joins TRBV27 and TRBJ2-7, with a possible D match to TRBD1 (5 bases). Trimming shortened V by 5 bases and J by 5 bases, and 16 bases separated the two germline ends. CDR3 length: 14 residues. CDR1 and CDR2 from the germline V gene are MNHEY and SMNVEV (reference sequence). Written as DNA, the CDR3 is TGTGCCAGCAGTGGGCAGGGTCGGTACGACGAGCAGTACTTC. As protein: CASSGQGRYDEQYF.

V is TRBV10-3 and J is TRBJ1-3, with unresolved D. Germline assignment: CDR1 ENHRY and CDR2 SYGVKD. V lost 2 bases, J lost 0 bases, and 8 bases lay in between. CDR3 length: 15 residues. CDR3 in DNA: TGTGCCATCAGTGAGCACTCAAACTCTGGAAACACCATATATTTT. It codes for CAISEHSNSGNTIYF.

The V gene is TRBV5-1, the J gene TRBJ2-1; 13 bases fit TRBD2. There are 17 residues in the CDR3. J was trimmed by 9 bases and V by 4 bases; bases with no gene match: 13. CDR1 is SGHRS, CDR2 YFSETQ, per germline. CDR3 sequence reads: CASSPGLAGAQFPEQFF. The CDR3, as DNA: TGCGCCAGCAGCCCCGGACTAGCGGGAGCGCAATTTCCTGAGCAGTTCTTC.

The chain joins TRBV6-6 to TRBJ2-5; D not resolved. CDR1 is MNHNY, CDR2 SVGAGI, per germline (reference sequence). The CDR3 has 12 amino acids. V lost 4 bases and J lost 2, with 5 bases in between. CDR3 in amino acids: CASSLTQETQYF. The CDR3 region has the DNA TGTGCCAGCAGTTTAACTCAAGAGACCCAGTACTTC.

This clone was seen a handful of times. The chain uses TRBV23-1 and TRBJ2-4; tentative D call: TRBD2 (7 bases). TRBV23-1 is flagged as an ORF with uncertain function. Trimming cost V 11 bases and J 0 bases, with 29 bases left between them. This CDR3 comprises 19 residues. This CDR3 is CADQKLQGGGSIAKNIQYF. The CDR3, as DNA: TGCGCCGACCAAAAACTACAGGGAGGGGGGTCTATAGCCAAAAACATTCAGTACTTC.

The gene calls are TRBV27 and TRBJ2-1, with 7 bases identical to TRBD2. Trimming cost V 3 bases and J 6 bases; bases outside gene matches: 2. CDR3 size: 13 residues. Looked up from germline, CDR1 is MNHEY and CDR2 is SMNVEV (reference sequence). The CDR3, as DNA: TGTGCCAGCAGTTTGGGAGGGAGCAATGAGCAGTTCTTC. Translated, it gives CASSLGGSNEQFF.

The chain links TRBV30 to TRBJ1-3; D uncertain. V shed 4 bases and J shed 0 bases, with 4 bases lying between them. Germline CDR1 GTSNPN, CDR2 SVGIG (reference sequence). The CDR3 length is 12 residues. In DNA form, the CDR3 reads TGTGCCTGGACCATCTCTGGAAACACCATATATTTT. Residues: CAWTISGNTIYF.

The V call is TRBV7-2, the J call TRBJ1-5, with 10 bases aligning to TRBD1. With V trimmed by 5 bases and J by 3 bases, 4 bases remained unmatched. This CDR3 has 15 residues. The V gene's germline CDR1 is SGHTA and CDR2 FQGNSA. The CDR3 loop is CASSETGGINQPQHF. The CDR3 DNA reads as TGTGCCAGCAGCGAGACAGGGGGCATCAATCAGCCCCAGCATTTT.

The rearrangement links TRBV5-6 to TRBJ1-6, with a tentative D call TRBD1 (6 bases). This CDR3 region has 14 residues. Germline V gene data show CDR1 as SGHDT and CDR2 as YYEEEE. Trimming shortened V by 1 base and J by 6 bases, and 8 bases separated the two germline ends. Written as DNA, the CDR3 is TGTGCCAGCAGCTTGAGACAGGCTAATTCACCCCTCCACTTT. Encoded protein: CASSLRQANSPLHF.

J is TRBJ2-7 and V is TRBV12-5; 12 bases fit TRBD2. The germline gives CDR1 LGHNT, CDR2 FRNRAP. There are 19 residues in the CDR3. V lost 4 bases and J lost 4; bases outside the gene matches: 17. This chain's CDR3 is CASGWIPGTSGSSGYEQYF. The DNA for the CDR3 is TGTGCTAGTGGTTGGATCCCCGGGACTAGCGGGTCCTCGGGGTACGAGCAGTACTTC.

V is TRBV5-4 and J is TRBJ2-7; 10 bases match TRBD2. CDR3 length equals 15 residues. After removal of 2 bases from V and 7 bases from J, the junction contained 9 bases not matched to a gene. Per germline, CDR1 SGHNT and CDR2 YYREEE (reference sequence). The CDR3 protein is CASSFGLAGVGEQYF. The CDR3, as DNA: TGTGCCAGCAGCTTCGGGCTAGCGGGAGTAGGGGAGCAGTACTTC.

The genes are TRBV2 and TRBJ2-2, with a possible D match to TRBD2 (6 bases). V lost 4 bases and J lost 5, with 14 bases in between. The germline CDR1 and CDR2 sequences are SNHLY and FYNNEI. This CDR3 comprises 15 residues. The CDR3 reads CASSGFAAGTGELFF. The CDR3 DNA follows: TGTGCCAGCAGTGGTTTCGCCGCGGGAACCGGGGAGCTGTTTTTT.

The chain joins TRBV11-3 to TRBJ1-1; D is undetermined. Germline V gives CDR1 SGHNT, CDR2 YENEEA. The length of the CDR3 is 13 residues. V was cut by 2 bases and J by 4 bases, with 8 bases left in between. The CDR3 region is CASSLIRGTEAFF. The CDR3 bases are TGTGCCAGCAGCTTAATCCGGGGCACTGAAGCTTTCTTT.

This chain's CDR3 is CAISKLSDRYEQYF. DNA for the CDR3: TGTGCCATCAGTAAACTTAGCGACCGCTACGAGCAGTACTTC. V usage is TRBV10-3 and J usage is TRBJ2-7; D is perhaps TRBD2 (5 bases). The length of the CDR3 is 14 residues. Trimming pared 5 bases from V and 3 bases from J, leaving 14 bases between. Germline V lookup: CDR1 ENHRY, CDR2 SYGVKD.

The V and J genes are TRBV7-6 and TRBJ1-1; D possibly corresponds to TRBD1 (6 bases). Germline CDR1 reads SGHVS; CDR2 reads FNYEAQ. The CDR3 spans 15 residues. Trimming left V 8 bases short and J 1 base short, with 17 bases between. This CDR3 reads CASATNQGWNTEAFF. The DNA for the CDR3 is TGTGCCAGCGCCACAAACCAGGGGTGGAACACTGAAGCTTTCTTT.

This clone was detected only a few times. This rearrangement joins TRBV10-3 to TRBJ1-1, with TRBD1 matching over 8 bases. CDR1 and CDR2 from the germline V gene are ENHRY and SYGVKD. The CDR3 covers 13 residues. V gave up 5 bases and J gave up 6 bases; unmatched junction bases: 5. This chain's CDR3 is CAISKGQDAEAFF. For the CDR3, the DNA is TGTGCCATCAGTAAGGGACAGGATGCTGAAGCTTTCTTT.